This T cell receptor (beta chain) derives from a study of T cell repertoires in cytomegalovirus infection. Study at large: Indicated by public TCR beta signatures were CMV infection and matching HLA type.

Germline V gene sequence: CDR1 GTSNPN, CDR2 SVGIG (reference sequence). The CDR3 consists of 15 residues. V was clipped by 2 bases and J by 3 bases; unmatched bases: 5. Broader study findings: There were HLA-C-restricted CMV-specific TCR beta clonotypes dominating the ex vivo response. Pooled public TCR beta family frequency picked out CMV carriers with the relevant HLA.

Note on this clonotype: Its specificity is unknown.

TCRdb reanalysed the reads using MiXCR and keeps one entry per CDR3 protein. The sample has around 300,000 distinct CDR3 sequences, roughly 24% seen once. The gene calls are TRBV30 and TRBJ1-4; TRBD1 agrees at 8 bases. This TCR came from a human donor in good health (CMV status not recorded). Some clones in this sample may be carry-over from other donors' samples. The sequencing input was PBMCs. CDR3 bases: TGTGCCTGGAGTTCCGACAGGGGATCTAATGAAAAACTGTTTTTT. This encodes CAWSSDRGSNEKLFF.